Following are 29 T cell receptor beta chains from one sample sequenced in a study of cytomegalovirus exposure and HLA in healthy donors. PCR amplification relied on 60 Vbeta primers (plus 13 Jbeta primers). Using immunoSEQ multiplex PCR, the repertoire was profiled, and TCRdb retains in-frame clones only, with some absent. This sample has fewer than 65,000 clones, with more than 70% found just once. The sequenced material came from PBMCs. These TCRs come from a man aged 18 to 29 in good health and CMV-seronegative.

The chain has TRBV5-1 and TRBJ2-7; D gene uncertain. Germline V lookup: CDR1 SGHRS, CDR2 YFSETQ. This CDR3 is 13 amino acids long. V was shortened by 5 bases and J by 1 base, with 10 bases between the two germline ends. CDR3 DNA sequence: TGCGCCAGCAGGTTCACAGATTCCTACGAGCAGTACTTC. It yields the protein CASRFTDSYEQYF.

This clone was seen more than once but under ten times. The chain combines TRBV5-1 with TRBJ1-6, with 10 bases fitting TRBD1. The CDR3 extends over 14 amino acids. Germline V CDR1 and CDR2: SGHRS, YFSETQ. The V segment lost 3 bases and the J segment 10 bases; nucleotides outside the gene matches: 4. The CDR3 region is CASSWGQGLSPLHF. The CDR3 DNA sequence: TGCGCCAGCAGCTGGGGACAGGGGCTCTCACCCCTCCACTTT.

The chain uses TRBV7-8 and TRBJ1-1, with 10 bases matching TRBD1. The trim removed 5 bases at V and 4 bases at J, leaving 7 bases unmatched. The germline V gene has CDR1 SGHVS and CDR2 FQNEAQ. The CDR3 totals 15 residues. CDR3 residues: CASSARRDRGTEAFF. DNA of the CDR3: TGTGCCAGCAGCGCCCGGAGGGACAGGGGCACTGAAGCTTTCTTT.

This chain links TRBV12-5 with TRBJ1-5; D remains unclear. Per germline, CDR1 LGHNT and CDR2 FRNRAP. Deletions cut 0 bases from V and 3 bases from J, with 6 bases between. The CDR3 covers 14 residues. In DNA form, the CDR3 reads TGTGCTAGTGGTTTGGTAGAGAACAATCAGCCCCAGCATTTT. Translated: CASGLVENNQPQHF. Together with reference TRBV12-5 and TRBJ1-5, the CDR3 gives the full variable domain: DARVTQTPRHKVTEMGQEVTMRCQPILGHNTVFWYRQTMMQGLELLAYFRNRAPLDDSGMPKDRFSAEMPDATLATLKIQPSEPRDSAVYFCASGLVENNQPQHFGDGTRLSIL.

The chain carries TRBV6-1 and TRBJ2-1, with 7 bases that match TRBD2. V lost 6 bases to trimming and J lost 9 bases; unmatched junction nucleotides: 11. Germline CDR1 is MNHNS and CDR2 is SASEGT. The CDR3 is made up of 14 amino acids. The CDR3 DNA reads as TGTGCCAGCAGAGGACCGGGACTAATTAGTGAGCAGTTCTTC. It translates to CASRGPGLISEQFF.

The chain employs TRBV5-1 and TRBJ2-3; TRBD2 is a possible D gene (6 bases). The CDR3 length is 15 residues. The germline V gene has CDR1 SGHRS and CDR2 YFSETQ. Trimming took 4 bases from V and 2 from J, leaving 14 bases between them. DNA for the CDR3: TGCGCCAGCAGCCTCCGGGACTGGCTCACAGATACGCAGTATTTT. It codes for CASSLRDWLTDTQYF.

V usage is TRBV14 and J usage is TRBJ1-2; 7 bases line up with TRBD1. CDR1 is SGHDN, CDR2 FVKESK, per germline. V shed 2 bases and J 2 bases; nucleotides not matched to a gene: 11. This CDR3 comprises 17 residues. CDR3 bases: TGTGCCAGCAGCCAAAGCATTTGGACAGGTGTAAACTATGGCTACACCTTC. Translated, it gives CASSQSIWTGVNYGYTF.

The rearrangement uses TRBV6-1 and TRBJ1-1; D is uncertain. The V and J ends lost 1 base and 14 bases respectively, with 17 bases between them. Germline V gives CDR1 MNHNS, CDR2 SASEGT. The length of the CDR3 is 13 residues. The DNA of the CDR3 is TGTGCCAGCAGTGAAGGAGACGCCCGTCGAGGGTTCTTT. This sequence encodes CASSEGDARRGFF.

The DNA of the CDR3 is TGTGCCAGCAGTGGGCGGAGGGACTACCAAGAGACCCAGTACTTC. This sequence encodes CASSGRRDYQETQYF. This rearrangement joins TRBV2 to TRBJ2-5, with a weak D call TRBD2 (6 bases). Germline V gene lookup returns CDR1 SNHLY and CDR2 FYNNEI. V was cut by 4 bases and J by 0 bases, with 12 bases left in between. This CDR3 has 15 residues.

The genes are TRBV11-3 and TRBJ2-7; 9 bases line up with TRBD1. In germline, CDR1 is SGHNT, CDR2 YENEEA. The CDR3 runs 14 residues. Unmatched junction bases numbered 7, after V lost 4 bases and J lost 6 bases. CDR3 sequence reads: CASSSRQGVFEQYF. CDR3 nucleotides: TGTGCCAGCAGCTCCAGACAGGGGGTCTTCGAGCAGTACTTC.

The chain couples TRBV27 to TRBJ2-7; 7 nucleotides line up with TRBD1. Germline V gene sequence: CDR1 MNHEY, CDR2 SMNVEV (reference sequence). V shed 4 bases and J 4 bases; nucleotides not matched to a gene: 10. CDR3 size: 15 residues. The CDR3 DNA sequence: TGTGCCAGCAGTTCTATGACAGGGCCCCCTTACGAGCAGTACTTC. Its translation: CASSSMTGPPYEQYF.

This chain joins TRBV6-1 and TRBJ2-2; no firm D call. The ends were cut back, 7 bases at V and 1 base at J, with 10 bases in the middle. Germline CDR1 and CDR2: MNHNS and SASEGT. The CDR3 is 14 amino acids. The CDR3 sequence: CASTRYGNTGELFF. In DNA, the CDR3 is TGTGCCAGCACGAGGTATGGGAACACCGGGGAGCTGTTTTTT.

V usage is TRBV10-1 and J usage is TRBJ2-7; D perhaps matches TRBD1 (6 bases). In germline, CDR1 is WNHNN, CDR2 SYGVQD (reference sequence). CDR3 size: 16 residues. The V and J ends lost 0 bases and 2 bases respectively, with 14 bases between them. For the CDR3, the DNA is TGCGCCAGCAGTGAGTCGATAACAGGGTATACCTACGAGCAGTACTTC. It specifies CASSESITGYTYEQYF.

The CDR3 DNA follows: TGTGCCAGCAGCCAGGACAGGGCCGCATATGGCTACACCTTC. This gives the protein CASSQDRAAYGYTF. The genes are TRBV7-2 and TRBJ1-2, with TRBD1 identical over 8 bases. The CDR3 contains 14 residues. Trimming cost V 5 bases and J 5 bases; bases outside gene matches: 7. Germline CDR1 reads SGHTA; CDR2 reads FQGNSA.

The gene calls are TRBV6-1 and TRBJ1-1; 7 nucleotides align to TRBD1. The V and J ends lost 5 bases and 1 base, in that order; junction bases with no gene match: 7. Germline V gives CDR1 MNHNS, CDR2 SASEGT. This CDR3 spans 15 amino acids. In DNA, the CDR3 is TGTGCCAGCAGTTTCACAGGGGTAGGGAACACTGAAGCTTTCTTT. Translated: CASSFTGVGNTEAFF.

CDR3 DNA: TGCGCCAGCAGTCAGGAGAACTGTGATAACTATGGCTACACCTTC. Translation gives CASSQENCDNYGYTF. V is TRBV23-1 and J is TRBJ1-2; the D is unclear. TRBV23-1 is reported as an ORF; its role is uncertain. The CDR3 spans 15 residues. Trimming stripped 3 bases from V and 1 base from J, with 12 bases between.

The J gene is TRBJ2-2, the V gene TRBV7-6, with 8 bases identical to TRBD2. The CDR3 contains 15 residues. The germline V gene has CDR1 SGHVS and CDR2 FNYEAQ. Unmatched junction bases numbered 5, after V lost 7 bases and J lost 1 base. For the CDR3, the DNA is TGTGCCAGCACCCCCGGGGGGGGGAACACCGGGGAGCTGTTTTTT. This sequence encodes CASTPGGGNTGELFF.

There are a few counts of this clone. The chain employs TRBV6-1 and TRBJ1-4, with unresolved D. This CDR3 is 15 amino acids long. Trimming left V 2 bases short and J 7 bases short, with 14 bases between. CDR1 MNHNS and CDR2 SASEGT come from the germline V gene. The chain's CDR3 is CASSEIPTLGEKLFF. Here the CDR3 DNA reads TGTGCCAGCAGTGAAATCCCGACTTTGGGTGAAAAACTGTTTTTT.

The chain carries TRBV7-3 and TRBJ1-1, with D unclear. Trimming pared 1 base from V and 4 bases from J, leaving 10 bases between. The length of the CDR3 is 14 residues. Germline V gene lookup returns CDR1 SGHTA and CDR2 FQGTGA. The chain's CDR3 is CASSLSVGSTEAFF. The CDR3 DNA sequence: TGTGCCAGCAGCTTAAGTGTTGGGAGCACTGAAGCTTTCTTT.

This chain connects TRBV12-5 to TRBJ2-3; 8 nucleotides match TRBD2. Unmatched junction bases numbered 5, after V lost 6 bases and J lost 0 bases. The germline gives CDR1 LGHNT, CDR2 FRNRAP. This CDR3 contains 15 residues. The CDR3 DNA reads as TGTGCTAGTGGCCGCGAGCGGGGGAGCACAGATACGCAGTATTTT. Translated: CASGRERGSTDTQYF.

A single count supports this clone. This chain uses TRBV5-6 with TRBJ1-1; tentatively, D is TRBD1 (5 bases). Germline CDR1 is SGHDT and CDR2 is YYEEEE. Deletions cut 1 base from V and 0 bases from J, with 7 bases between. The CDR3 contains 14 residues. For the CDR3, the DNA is TGTGCCAGCAGCTTGAGGGGTTTGAACACTGAAGCTTTCTTT. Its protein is CASSLRGLNTEAFF.

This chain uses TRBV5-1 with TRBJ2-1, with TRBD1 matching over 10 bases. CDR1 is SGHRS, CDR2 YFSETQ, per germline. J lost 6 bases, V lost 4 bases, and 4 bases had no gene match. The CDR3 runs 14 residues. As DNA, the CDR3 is TGCGCCAGCAGCCCCCGGACAGGGGGCAATGAGCAGTTCTTC. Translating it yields CASSPRTGGNEQFF.

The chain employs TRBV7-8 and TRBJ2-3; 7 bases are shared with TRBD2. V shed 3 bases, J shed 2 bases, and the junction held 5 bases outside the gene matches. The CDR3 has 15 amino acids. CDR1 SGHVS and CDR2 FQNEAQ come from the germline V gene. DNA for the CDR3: TGTGCCAGCAGCTTTGGGGGGGGATTCACAGATACGCAGTATTTT. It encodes CASSFGGGFTDTQYF.

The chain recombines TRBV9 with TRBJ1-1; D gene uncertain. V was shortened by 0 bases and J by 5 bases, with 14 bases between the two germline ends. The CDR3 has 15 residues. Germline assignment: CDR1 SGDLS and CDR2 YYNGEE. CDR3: CASSVGGTIRTEAFF. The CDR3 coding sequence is TGTGCCAGCAGCGTAGGAGGAACGATTAGGACTGAAGCTTTCTTT.

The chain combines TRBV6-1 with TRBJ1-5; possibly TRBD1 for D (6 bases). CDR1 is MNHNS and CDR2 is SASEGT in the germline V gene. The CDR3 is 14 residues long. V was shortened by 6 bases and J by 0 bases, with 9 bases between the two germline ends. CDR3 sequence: CASSKQGSNQPQHF. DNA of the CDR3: TGTGCCAGCAGCAAACAGGGTAGCAATCAGCCCCAGCATTTT.

CDR3 in amino acids: CASSGTGIGGYTF. The CDR3 region has the DNA TGTGCCAGCTCTGGCACAGGGATCGGTGGCTACACCTTC. The rearrangement joins TRBV18 to TRBJ1-2; TRBD1 might be the D (6 bases). V lost 6 bases, J lost 7 bases, and 15 bases lay in between. The CDR3 loop spans 13 amino acids. Germline V gene data show CDR1 as KGHSH and CDR2 as LQKENI.

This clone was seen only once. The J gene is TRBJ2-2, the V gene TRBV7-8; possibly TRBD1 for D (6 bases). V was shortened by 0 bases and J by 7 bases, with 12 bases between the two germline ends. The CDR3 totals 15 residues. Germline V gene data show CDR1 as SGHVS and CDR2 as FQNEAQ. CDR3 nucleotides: TGTGCCAGCAGCTTAGCCAACAGGGTGGGCGGGGAGCTGTTTTTT. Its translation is CASSLANRVGGELFF. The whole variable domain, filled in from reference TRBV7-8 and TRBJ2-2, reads GAGVSQSPRYKVAKRGQDVALRCDPISGHVSLFWYQQALGQGPEFLTYFQNEAQLDKSGLPSDRFFAERPEGSVSTLKIQRTQQEDSAVYLCASSLANRVGGELFFGEGSRLTVL.

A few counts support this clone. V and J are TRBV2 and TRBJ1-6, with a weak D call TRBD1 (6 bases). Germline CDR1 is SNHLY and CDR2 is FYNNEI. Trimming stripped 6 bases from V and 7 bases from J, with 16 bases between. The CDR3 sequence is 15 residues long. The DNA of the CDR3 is TGTGCCAGCAGCCGGGCAGGGGCCGCAAATTCACCCCTCCACTTT. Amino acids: CASSRAGAANSPLHF.

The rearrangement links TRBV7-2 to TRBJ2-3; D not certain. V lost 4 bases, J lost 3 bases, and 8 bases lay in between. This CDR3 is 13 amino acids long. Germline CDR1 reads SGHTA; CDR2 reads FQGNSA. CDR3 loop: CASSSLGTDTQYF. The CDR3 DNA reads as TGTGCCAGCAGCTCTCTAGGTACAGATACGCAGTATTTT.